The sequence of this T cell receptor (beta chain) was determined in a study of blood T cell repertoires in COVID-19. At the level of the study: Sample material is recorded as cDNA or gDNA derived from T cells, B-cell-depleted T cells, or PBMCs.

This CDR3 is 16 amino acids long. The V and J ends lost 1 base and 2 bases, in that order; junction bases with no gene match: 4. The V gene's germline CDR1 is LGHDT and CDR2 YNNKEL (reference sequence). Under the authors' procedure: Estimated nucleated cell counts came from reference gene primer amplification. Using immunoSEQ multiplex PCR, the repertoire was profiled, and TCRdb retains in-frame clones only, with some absent. Clone size and V and J calls were adopted from that table, with D and trimming inferred from the DNA. This sample has some 240,000 clones, with roughly 80% found just once. The sequencing sample was made of peripheral blood. The genes are TRBV3-1 (or the pseudogene TRBV3-2) and TRBJ2-1; 8 nucleotides agree with TRBD2. This receptor was taken from a woman older than 75 with acute or convalescent COVID-19. This CDR3 reads CASSQVAGGTYNEQFF. CDR3 nucleotide sequence: TGTGCCAGCAGCCAAGTCGCGGGGGGAACCTACAATGAGCAGTTCTTC.